The entry that follows covers one T cell receptor beta chain sequence. Its specificity is unknown. Trimming pared 3 bases from V and 1 base from J, leaving 22 bases between. In germline, CDR1 is LNHDA, CDR2 SQIVND (reference sequence). This CDR3 is 20 amino acids long. Measured with immunoSEQ multiplex PCR; TCRdb has only the in-frame clones, and not every one. The sample consists of about 14,000 clones, approximately 72% of them appearing once. These data originate in a study of chemoradiotherapy in HPV16-positive cancers. Study results and caveats: During treatment, candidate HPV-specific clones and E7-related motifs expanded in tumor.

Specimen collection occurred from a patient who underwent chemoradiotherapy. This sequence was found in a human donor with HPV-associated anogenital cancer. V is TRBV19 and J is TRBJ2-6; tentative D call: TRBD1 (5 bases). CDR3 residues: CASSIIMVVRARSGANVLTF. The CDR3 nucleotides are TGTGCCAGTAGTATTATTATGGTTGTCAGGGCTAGATCTGGGGCCAACGTCCTGACTTTC.